This T cell receptor (beta chain) came from a study of neurological immune-mediated disorders (dated by TCRdb to about 2019). In the study overall: Peripheral blood TCR-beta repertoires from patients with HTLV-I-associated myelopathy (HAM/TSP), patients with multiple sclerosis, and healthy controls were compared in the study using UMI-based sequencing. Alongside PBMC samples, the set of some 98 TCR-beta libraries contained longitudinal samples, technical triplicates, and paired CD4+ and CD8+ T-cell subsets that had been sorted. The cohort included approximately 70 subjects: about 15 with HAM/TSP, about 34 with multiple sclerosis, and roughly 20 healthy controls. On the study overall, not on this receptor specifically: TCR clonal expansion was greatest in HAM/TSP patients and smallest in MS patients, who ranked below even healthy controls. No identical CDR3 amino acid sequences were shared among expanded clones across subjects, suggesting private TCR-beta repertoires in all groups.

The V and J ends are trimmed by 1 base and 0 bases, leaving 12 bases between them. CDR1 and CDR2 were assigned from the germline V gene (reference sequence) as DFQATT and SNEGSKA. The CDR3 measures 15 amino acids from cysteine to phenylalanine. Solely the CDR3 DNA is kept, with 45 bases framed from the first base. cDNA synthesis used template-switch 5'RACE with a primer carrying a 10-nucleotide random unique molecular identifier tagging each TCR transcript. Each sequencing run produced over 160 million TCR-beta sequences covering 15-18 subjects. The RNeasy kit was used to extract total RNA. The KAPA Real-time Library Amplification kit was used to amplify TCR-beta VDJ regions with primers for the TCR constant region and the 5'RACE anchor. Sample indexes and Illumina adaptors were added in a first PCR, after which library yield was increased in a second PCR. After Ampure bead purification, the roughly 650 bp TCR product was size-selected on a 2% E-gel SizeSelection system. Library quality was checked on a Bioanalyzer, concentration was measured with Qubit, and libraries were quantified with the Kapa Library Quantification kit before pooling. An Illumina HiSeq 2500 sequenced the libraries paired-end 2 x 150 bp. To increase sequence diversity, about 24-32% phiX was spiked into each library pool. As for the original processing: Quality-filtered reads were processed with the UMI-based MiGEC pipeline, and over 85% of raw TCR sequences were removed by the MiGEC pipeline during error correction. IMGT germline references were used for aligning VDJ genes, and each clonotype was defined as a unique CDR3 amino acid sequence together with its V-J genes. Clonal expansion, Shannon diversity and CDR3 relatedness were evaluated with VDJtools (CalcPairwiseDistances, ClusterSamples), while phylogenetic trees were built in CLCbio workbench. Clones with at least 8 unique UMIs were defined as expanded, with this threshold being based on coefficient-of-variation modelling across technical triplicates. TCRdb reworked the public reads: Q25 trimming with fastp, MiXCR clone assembly, productive beta chains retained. Rows are combined by CDR3 protein, so each entry shows the most common genes and DNA. These V and J calls rely on TCRdb rather than the paper's analysis. This sample holds tens of thousands of distinct CDR3 sequences; 6.5% to 8.5% were observed only once. In total, the top ten clones hold less than 5% of the sample.

This clonotype was seen at least ten times. What antigen it recognizes has not been identified. No base qualities exist here, and no much larger clone lies one base off it. Healthy controls were blood bank volunteers in Maryland, USA. For the unsorted PBMC libraries, 2 million PBMCs were stored in RNAlater at -80 degrees C until RNA extraction and were used to generate the libraries. Peripheral blood was subjected to Ficoll-Hypaque density gradient centrifugation to isolate PBMCs, which were then cryopreserved in liquid nitrogen. The chain is made from TRBV20-1 and TRBJ1-1; the D gene remains uncertain. This TCR derives from a woman aged 35 to 49 in good health. Sequenced sample: PBMCs. The CDR3 is CSARGDISMNTEAFF. The DNA sequence is given as TGCAGTGCTAGAGGCGACATAAGCATGAACACTGAAGCTTTCTTT.